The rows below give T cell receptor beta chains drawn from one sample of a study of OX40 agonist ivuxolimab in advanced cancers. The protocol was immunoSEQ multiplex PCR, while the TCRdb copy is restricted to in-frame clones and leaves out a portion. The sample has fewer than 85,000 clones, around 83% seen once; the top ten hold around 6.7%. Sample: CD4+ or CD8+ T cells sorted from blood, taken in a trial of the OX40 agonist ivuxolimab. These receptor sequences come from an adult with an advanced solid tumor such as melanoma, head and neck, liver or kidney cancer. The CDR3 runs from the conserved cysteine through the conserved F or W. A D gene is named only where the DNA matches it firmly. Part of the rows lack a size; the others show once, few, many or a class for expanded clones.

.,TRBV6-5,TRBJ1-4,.,TGTGCCAGCAGTTACGGACGGCCCCCTAATGAAAAACTGTTTTTT,CASSYGRPPNEKLFF
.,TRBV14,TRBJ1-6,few,TGTGCCAGCAGCCAAGACTCGGCGCGGGATTCACCCCTCCACTTT,CASSQDSARDSPLHF
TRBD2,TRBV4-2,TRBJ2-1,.,TGTGCCAGCAGCCAGGAAGAAATGGGACTAGCGGGACTCCTCGTCAATGAGCAGTTCTTC,CASSQEEMGLAGLLVNEQFF
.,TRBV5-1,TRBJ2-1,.,TGCGCCAGCAGCTCGTCGACTGAGTACAATGAGCAGTTCTTC,CASSSSTEYNEQFF
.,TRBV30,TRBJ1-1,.,TGTGCCTGGAGCCCCGACAGGAACACTGAAGCTTTCTTT,CAWSPDRNTEAFF
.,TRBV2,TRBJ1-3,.,TGTGCCAGCAGTGCCCTTCGGGGTGACGGAAACACCATATATTTT,CASSALRGDGNTIYF
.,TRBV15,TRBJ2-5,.,TGTGCCACCAGCAGAGATTTTAGGGCAGACCCCCAAGAGACCCAGTACTTC,CATSRDFRADPQETQYF
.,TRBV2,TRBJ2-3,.,TGTGCCAGCAGTGCAAAGTATGTCTCCCGCACAGATACGCAGTATTTT,CASSAKYVSRTDTQYF
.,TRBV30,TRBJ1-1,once,TGTGCCTGGAGTATGGCAGGGTACACTGAAGCTTTCTTT,CAWSMAGYTEAFF
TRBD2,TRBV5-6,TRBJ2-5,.,TGTGCCAGCAGCACGGGACTAGTAAAAGAGACCCAGTACTTC,CASSTGLVKETQYF
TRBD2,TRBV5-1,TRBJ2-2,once,TGCGCCAGCAGCTTGGCTGGGACTAGCGGGGCCGGGGAGCTGTTTTTT,CASSLAGTSGAGELFF
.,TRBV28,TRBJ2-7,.,TGTGCCAGCAGTTTATTCGCGACAGGGAGGCTAAGCGAGCAGTACTTC,CASSLFATGRLSEQYF
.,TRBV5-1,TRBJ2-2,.,TGCGCCAGCAGCTTGGACGGGGGTTCAAACACCGGGGAGCTGTTTTTT,CASSLDGGSNTGELFF
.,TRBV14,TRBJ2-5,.,TGTGCCAGCAGCCAAGCGGAGACCCAGTACTTC,CASSQAETQYF
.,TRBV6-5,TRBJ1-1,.,TGTGCCAGCAGTTTTTCCAGGGAGGACACTGAAGCTTTCTTT,CASSFSREDTEAFF
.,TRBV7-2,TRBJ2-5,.,TGTGCCAGCAGCTTCCGGCCGAGGGGAGAGACCCAGTACTTC,CASSFRPRGETQYF
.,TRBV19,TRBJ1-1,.,TGTGCCAGTACGGACGAATTGAACACTGAAGCTTTCTTT,CASTDELNTEAFF
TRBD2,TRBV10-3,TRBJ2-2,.,TGTGCCATCGGGTCGACTAGCGCAACGAACACCGGGGAGCTGTTTTTT,CAIGSTSATNTGELFF